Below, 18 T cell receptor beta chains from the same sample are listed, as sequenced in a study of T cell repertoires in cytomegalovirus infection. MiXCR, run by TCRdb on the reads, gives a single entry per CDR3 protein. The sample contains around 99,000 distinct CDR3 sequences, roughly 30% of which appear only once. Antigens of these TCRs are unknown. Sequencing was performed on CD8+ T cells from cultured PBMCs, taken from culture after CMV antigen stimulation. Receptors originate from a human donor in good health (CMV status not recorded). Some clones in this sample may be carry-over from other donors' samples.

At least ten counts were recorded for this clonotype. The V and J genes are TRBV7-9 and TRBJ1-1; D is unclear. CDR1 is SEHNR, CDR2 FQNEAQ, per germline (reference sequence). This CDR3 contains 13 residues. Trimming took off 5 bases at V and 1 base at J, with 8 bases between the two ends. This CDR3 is CASSPRGNTEAFF. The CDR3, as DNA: TGTGCCAGCAGCCCTCGGGGGAACACTGAAGCTTTCTTT.

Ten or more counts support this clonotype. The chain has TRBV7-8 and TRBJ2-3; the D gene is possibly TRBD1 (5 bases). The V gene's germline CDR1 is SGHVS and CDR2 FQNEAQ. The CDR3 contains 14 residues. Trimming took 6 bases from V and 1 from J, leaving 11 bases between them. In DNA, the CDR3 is TGTGCCAGCAGTCTGGGGCAGGGCACAGATACGCAGTATTTT. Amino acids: CASSLGQGTDTQYF. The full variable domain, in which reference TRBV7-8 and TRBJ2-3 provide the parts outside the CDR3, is GAGVSQSPRYKVAKRGQDVALRCDPISGHVSLFWYQQALGQGPEFLTYFQNEAQLDKSGLPSDRFFAERPEGSVSTLKIQRTQQEDSAVYLCASSLGQGTDTQYFGPGTRLTVL.

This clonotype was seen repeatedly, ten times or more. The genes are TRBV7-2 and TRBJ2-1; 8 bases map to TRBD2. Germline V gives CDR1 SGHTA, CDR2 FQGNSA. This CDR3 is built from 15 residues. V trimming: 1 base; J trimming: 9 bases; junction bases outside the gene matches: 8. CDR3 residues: CASSLEPGGPVEQFF. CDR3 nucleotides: TGTGCCAGCAGCTTAGAGCCGGGGGGGCCGGTTGAGCAGTTCTTC.

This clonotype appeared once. CDR3 bases: TGTGCCAGCAGTTTATCGTTCGCGGATTCCTACAATGAGCAGTTCTTC. Translation gives CASSLSFADSYNEQFF. The V call is TRBV27, the J call TRBJ2-1; no firm D call. The V end lost 0 bases, the J end lost 1 base, and 10 bases lay between the germline ends. In germline, CDR1 is MNHEY, CDR2 SMNVEV (reference sequence). There are 16 residues in the CDR3.

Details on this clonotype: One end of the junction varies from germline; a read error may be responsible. CDR3 DNA sequence: TGTGCCAGCAGTTTAAGGGGGACTAGCGGTTTCTCCTACAATGATCAGTTCTTC. It yields the protein CASSLRGTSGFSYNDQFF. This chain uses TRBV28 with TRBJ2-1; TRBD2 agrees at 11 bases. The CDR3 has 18 residues. Germline loops: CDR1 MDHEN, CDR2 SYDVKM.

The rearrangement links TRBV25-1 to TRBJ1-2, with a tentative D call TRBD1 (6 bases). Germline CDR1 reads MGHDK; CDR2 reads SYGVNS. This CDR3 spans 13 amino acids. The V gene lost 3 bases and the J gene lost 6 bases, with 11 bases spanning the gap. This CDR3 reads CASSDGGAHGYTF. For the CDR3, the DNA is TGTGCCAGCAGTGACGGGGGGGCTCATGGCTACACCTTC.

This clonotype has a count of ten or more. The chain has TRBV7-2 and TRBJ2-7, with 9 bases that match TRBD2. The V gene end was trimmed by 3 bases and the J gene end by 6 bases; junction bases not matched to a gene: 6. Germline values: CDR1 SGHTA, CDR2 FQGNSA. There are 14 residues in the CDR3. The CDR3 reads CASSLGSGGSEQYF. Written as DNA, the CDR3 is TGTGCCAGCAGCTTGGGTAGCGGGGGAAGCGAGCAGTACTTC.

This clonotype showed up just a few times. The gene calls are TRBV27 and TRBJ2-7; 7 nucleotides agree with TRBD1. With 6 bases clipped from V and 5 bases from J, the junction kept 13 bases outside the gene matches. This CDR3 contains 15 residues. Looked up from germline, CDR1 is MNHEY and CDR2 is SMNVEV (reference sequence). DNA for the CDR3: TGTGCCAGCAGACGGACAGGTTTGGATCAGGACGAGCAGTACTTC. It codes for CASRRTGLDQDEQYF.

DNA for the CDR3: TGTGCCAGCTGCCTGGGCCCCTCCAATGAGCAGTTCTTC. Residues: CASCLGPSNEQFF. The gene calls are TRBV18 and TRBJ2-1; no definite D call. Germline assignment: CDR1 KGHSH and CDR2 LQKENI. The CDR3 covers 13 residues. With 7 bases removed from V and 6 bases from J, the gap between germline ends came to 13 bases.

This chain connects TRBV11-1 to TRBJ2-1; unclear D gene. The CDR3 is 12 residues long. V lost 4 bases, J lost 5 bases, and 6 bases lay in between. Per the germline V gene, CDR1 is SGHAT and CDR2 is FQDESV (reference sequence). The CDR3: CASSYLNNEQFF. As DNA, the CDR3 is TGTGCCAGCAGCTACTTGAACAATGAGCAGTTCTTC.

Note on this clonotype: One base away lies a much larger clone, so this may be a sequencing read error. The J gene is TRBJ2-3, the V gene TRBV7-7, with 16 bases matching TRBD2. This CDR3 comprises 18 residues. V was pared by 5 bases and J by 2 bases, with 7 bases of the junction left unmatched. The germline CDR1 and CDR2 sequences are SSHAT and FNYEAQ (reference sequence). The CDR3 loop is CASSMGLAGGPNTDTQYF. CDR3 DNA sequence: TGTGCCAGCAGCATGGGACTAGCGGGGGGGCCTAACACAGATACGCAGTATTTT.

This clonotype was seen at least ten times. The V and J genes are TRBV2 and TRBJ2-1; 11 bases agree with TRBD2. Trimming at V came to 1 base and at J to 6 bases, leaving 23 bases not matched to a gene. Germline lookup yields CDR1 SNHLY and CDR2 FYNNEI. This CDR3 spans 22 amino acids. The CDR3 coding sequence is TGTGCCAGCAGTGAAGGACGAACTAAACCGGGACTAGCGGCCGTCGGGTCCAATGAGCAGTTCTTC. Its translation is CASSEGRTKPGLAAVGSNEQFF. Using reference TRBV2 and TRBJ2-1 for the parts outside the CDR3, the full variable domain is EPEVTQTPSHQVTQMGQEVILRCVPISNHLYFYWYRQILGQKVEFLVSFYNNEISEKSEIFDDQFSVERPDGSNFTLKIRSTKLEDSAMYFCASSEGRTKPGLAAVGSNEQFFGPGTRLTVL.

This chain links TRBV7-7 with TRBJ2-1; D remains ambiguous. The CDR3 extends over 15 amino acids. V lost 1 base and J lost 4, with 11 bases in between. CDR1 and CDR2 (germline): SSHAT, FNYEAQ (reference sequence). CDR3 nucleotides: TGTGCCAGCAGCTTAGAATCGGGCCGATACAATGAGCAGTTCTTC. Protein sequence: CASSLESGRYNEQFF.

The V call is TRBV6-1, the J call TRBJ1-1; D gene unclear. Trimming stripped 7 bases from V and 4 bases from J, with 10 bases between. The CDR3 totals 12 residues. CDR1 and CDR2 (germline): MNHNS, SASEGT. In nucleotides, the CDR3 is TGTGCCAGCAATGAGGGTTTCACTGAAGCTTTCTTT. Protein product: CASNEGFTEAFF.

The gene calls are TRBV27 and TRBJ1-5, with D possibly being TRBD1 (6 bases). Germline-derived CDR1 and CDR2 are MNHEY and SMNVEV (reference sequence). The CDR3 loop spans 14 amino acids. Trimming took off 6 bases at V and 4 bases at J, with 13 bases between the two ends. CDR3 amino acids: CASSRSGANQPQHF. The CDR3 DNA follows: TGTGCCAGCAGCCGTTCGGGGGCAAATCAGCCCCAGCATTTT.

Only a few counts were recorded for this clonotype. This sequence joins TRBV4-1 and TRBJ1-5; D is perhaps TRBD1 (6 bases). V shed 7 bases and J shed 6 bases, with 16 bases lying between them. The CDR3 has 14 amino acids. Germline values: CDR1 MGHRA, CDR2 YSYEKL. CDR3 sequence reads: CASTQGPSGQPQHF. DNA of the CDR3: TGCGCCAGCACCCAGGGGCCCTCGGGTCAGCCCCAGCATTTT.

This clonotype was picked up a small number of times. The CDR3 here is CASSTRTGGMLENIQYF. As DNA, the CDR3 is TGTGCCAGTAGTACCCGGACAGGGGGGATGTTAGAAAACATTCAGTACTTC. The V gene is TRBV19, the J gene TRBJ2-4; 10 nucleotides agree with TRBD1. J was trimmed by 5 bases and V by 4 bases; bases with no gene match: 11. The CDR3 consists of 17 residues. Per germline, CDR1 LNHDA and CDR2 SQIVND (reference sequence).

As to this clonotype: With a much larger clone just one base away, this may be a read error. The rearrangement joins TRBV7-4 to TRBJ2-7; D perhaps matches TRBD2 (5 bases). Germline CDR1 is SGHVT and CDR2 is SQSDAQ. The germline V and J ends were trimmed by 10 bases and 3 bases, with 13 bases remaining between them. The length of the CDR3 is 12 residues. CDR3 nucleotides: TGTGCCACGGCGGGTGCCATCTACGAGCAGTACTTC. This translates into CATAGAIYEQYF.